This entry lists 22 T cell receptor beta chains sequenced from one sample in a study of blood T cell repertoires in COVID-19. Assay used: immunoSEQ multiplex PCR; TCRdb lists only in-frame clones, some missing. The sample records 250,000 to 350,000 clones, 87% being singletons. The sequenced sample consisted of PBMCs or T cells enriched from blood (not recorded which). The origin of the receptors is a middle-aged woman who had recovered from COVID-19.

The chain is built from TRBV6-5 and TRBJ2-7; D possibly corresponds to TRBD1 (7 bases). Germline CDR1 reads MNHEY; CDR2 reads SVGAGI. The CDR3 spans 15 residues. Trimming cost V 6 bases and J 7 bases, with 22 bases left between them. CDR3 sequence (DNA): TGTGCCAGCAGGGATGACAGGGCGGGGCTGCGGGAGCAGTACTTC. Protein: CASRDDRAGLREQYF.

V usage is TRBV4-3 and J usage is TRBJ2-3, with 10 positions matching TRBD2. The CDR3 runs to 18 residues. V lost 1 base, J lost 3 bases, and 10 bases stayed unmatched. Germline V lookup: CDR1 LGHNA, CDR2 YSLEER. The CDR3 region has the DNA TGCGCCAGCAGCCAAGGAGTGGCTAGCGGGAGTTCTACAGATACGCAGTATTTT. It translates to CASSQGVASGSSTDTQYF.

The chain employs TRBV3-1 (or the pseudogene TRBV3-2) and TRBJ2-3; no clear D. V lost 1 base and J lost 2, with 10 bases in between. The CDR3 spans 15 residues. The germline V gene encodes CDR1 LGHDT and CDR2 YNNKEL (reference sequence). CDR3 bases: TGTGCCAGCAGCCAAGCCCCGCAGAACACAGATACGCAGTATTTT. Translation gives CASSQAPQNTDTQYF.

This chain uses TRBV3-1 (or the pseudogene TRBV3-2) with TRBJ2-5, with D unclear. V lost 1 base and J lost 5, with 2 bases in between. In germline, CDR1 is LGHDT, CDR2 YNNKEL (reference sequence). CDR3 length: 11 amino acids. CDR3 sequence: CASSQAETQYF. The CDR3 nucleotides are TGTGCCAGCAGCCAAGCTGAGACCCAGTACTTC.

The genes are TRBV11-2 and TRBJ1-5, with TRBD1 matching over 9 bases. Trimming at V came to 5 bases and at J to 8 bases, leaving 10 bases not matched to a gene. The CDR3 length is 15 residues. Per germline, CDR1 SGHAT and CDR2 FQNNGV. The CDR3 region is CASSTSGTGKEPQHF. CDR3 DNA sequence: TGTGCCAGCAGCACCTCCGGGACAGGGAAGGAGCCCCAGCATTTT.

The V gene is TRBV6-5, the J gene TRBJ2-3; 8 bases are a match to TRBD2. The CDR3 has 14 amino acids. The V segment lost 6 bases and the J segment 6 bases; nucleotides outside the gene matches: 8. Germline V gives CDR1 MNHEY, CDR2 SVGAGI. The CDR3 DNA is TGTGCCAGCAGCCGAGGGACTAGTCTCGATACGCAGTATTTT. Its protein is CASSRGTSLDTQYF.

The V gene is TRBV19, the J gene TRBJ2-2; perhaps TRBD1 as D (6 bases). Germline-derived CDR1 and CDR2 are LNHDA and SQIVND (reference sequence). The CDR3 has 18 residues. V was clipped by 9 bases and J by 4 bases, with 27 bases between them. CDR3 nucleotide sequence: TGTGCCAGGCCATATTCAGGGGTTCCGCCTTCGACCACCGGGGAGCTGTTTTTT. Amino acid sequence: CARPYSGVPPSTTGELFF. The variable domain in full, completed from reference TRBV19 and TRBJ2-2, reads DGGITQSPKYLFRKEGQNVTLSCEQNLNHDAMYWYRQDPGQGLRLIYYSQIVNDFQKGDIAEGYSVSREKKESFPLTVTSAQKNPTAFYLCARPYSGVPPSTTGELFFGEGSRLTVL.

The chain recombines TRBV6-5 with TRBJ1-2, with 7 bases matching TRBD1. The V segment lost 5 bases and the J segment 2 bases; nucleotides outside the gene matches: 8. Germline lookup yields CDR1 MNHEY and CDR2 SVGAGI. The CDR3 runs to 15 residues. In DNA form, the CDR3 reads TGTGCCAGCAGTAGGACAGGAGCTCTCAACTATGGCTACACCTTC. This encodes CASSRTGALNYGYTF.

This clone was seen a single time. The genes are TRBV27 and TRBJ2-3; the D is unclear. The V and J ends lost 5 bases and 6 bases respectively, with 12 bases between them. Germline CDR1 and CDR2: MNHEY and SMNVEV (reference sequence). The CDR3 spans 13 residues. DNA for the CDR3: TGTGCCAGCAGTCCCCCTCCTGTTGATACGCAGTATTTT. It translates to CASSPPPVDTQYF.

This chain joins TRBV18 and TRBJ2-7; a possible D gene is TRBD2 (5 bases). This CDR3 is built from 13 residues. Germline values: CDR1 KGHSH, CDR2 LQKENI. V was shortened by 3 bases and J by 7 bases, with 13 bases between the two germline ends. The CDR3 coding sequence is TGTGCCAGCTCACCTATCCTTGAGGGTGAGCAGTACTTC. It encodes CASSPILEGEQYF.

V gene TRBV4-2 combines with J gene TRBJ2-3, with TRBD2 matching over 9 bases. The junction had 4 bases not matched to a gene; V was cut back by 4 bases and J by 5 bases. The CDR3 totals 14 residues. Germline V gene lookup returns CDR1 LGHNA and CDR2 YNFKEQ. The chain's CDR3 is CASSLGLALDTQYF. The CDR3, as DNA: TGTGCCAGCAGCCTAGGACTAGCGCTAGATACGCAGTATTTT.

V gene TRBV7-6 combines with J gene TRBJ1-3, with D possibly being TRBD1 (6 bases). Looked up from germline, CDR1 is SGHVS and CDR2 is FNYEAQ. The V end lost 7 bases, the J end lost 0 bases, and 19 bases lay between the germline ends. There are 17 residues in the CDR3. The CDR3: CASTQAWGGRSGNTIYF. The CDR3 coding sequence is TGTGCCAGCACCCAAGCCTGGGGGGGGCGCTCTGGAAACACCATATATTTT. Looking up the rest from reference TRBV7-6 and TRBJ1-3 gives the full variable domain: GAGVSQSPRYKVTKRGQDVALRCDPISGHVSLYWYRQALGQGPEFLTYFNYEAQQDKSGLPNDRFSAERPEGSISTLTIQRTEQRDSAMYRCASTQAWGGRSGNTIYFGEGSWLTVV.

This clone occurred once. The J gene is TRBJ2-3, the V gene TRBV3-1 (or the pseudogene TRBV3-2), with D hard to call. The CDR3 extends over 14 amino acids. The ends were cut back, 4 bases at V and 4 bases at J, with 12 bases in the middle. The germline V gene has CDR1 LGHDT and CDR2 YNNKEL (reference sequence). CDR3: CASSPNYQSDTQYF. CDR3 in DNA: TGTGCCAGCAGCCCGAACTACCAGTCAGATACGCAGTATTTT.

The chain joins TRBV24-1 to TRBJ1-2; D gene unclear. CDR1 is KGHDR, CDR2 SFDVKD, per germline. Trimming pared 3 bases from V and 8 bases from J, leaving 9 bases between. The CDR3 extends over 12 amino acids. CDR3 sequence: CATSDPGWGYTF. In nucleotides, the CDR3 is TGTGCCACCAGTGATCCGGGATGGGGCTACACCTTC.

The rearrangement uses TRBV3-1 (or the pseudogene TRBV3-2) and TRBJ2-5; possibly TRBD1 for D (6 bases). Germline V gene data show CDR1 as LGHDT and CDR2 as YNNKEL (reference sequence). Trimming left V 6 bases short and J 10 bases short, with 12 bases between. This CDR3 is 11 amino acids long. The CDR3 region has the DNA TGTGCCAGCAGGGTAGAGGGGGACCAGTACTTC. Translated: CASRVEGDQYF.

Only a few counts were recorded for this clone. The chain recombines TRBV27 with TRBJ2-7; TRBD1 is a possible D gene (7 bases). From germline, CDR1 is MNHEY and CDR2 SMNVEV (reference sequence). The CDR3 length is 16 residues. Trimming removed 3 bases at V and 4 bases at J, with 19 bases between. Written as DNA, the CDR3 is TGTGCCAGCAGTTTGACGGGGGTGGGACAGAGTTACGAGCAGTACTTC. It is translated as CASSLTGVGQSYEQYF.

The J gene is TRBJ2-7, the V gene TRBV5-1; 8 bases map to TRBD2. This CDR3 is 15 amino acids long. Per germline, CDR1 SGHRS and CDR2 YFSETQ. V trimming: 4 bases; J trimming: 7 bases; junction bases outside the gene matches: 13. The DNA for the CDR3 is TGCGCCAGCAGCCTTAACTTAGCGGGACCGGGGGAGCAGTACTTC. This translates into CASSLNLAGPGEQYF.

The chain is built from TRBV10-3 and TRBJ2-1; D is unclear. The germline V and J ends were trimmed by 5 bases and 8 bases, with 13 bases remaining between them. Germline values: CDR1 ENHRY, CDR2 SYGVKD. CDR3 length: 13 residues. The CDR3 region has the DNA TGTGCCATCAGTCTAACTGCGGCCGATGAGCAGTTCTTC. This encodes CAISLTAADEQFF.

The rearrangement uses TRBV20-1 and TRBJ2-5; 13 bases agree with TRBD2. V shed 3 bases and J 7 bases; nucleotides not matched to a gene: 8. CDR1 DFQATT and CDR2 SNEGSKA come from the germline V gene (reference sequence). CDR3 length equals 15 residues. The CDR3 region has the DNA TGCAGTGCTAGTGGACTAGCGGGGGCAGCAGGGACCCAGTACTTC. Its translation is CSASGLAGAAGTQYF.

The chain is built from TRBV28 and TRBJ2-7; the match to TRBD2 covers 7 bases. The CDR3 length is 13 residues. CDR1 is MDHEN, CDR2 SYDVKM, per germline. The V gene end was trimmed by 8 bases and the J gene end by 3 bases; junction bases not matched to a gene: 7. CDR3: CASGGSPIYEQYF. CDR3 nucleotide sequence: TGTGCCAGCGGCGGGAGCCCCATCTACGAGCAGTACTTC. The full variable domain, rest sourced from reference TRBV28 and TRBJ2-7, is DVKVTQSSRYLVKRTGEKVFLECVQDMDHENMFWYRQDPGLGLRLIYFSYDVKMKEKGDIPEGYSVSREKKERFSLILESASTNQTSMYLCASGGSPIYEQYFGPGTRLTVT.

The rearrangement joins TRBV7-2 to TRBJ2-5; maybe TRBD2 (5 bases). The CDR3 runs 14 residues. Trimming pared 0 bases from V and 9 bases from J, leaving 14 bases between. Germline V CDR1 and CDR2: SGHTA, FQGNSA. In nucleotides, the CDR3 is TGTGCCAGCAGCTTAGCGCGGGCCACTGGGGCCCAGTACTTC. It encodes CASSLARATGAQYF.

The CDR3 DNA is TGTGCCAGCACCTCCCCCTTCACCAGGGGGAGCTATGAGCAGTTCTTC. It specifies CASTSPFTRGSYEQFF. The chain combines TRBV27 with TRBJ2-1, with TRBD1 matching over 7 bases. The J segment lost 8 bases and the V segment lost 7 bases, leaving 17 bases of the junction unmatched. CDR1 is MNHEY, CDR2 SMNVEV, per germline (reference sequence). CDR3 length: 16 amino acids.